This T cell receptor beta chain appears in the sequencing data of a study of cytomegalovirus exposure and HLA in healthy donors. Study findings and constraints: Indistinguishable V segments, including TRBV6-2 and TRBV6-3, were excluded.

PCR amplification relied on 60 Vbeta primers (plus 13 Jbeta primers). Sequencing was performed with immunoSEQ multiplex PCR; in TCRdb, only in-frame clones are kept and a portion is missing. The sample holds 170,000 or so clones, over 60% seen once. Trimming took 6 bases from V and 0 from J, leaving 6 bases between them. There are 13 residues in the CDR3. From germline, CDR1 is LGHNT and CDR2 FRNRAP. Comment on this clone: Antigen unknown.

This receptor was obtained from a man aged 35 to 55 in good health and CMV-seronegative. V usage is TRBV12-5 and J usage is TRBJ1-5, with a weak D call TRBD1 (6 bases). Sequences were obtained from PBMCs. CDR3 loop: CASGQGSNQPQHF. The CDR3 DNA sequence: TGTGCTAGTGGACAGGGTAGCAATCAGCCCCAGCATTTT.